The source of this TCR beta chain is a study of shared clonotypes between healthy human individuals. Study-wide background: CD4 naive and memory got three plates each, CD8 naive two, CD8 memory one.

Selected positively for CCR7 and CD45RO-negative, naive CD8 cells excluded terminally differentiated effector memory CD45RA+ cells. Sequencing was at deep level. Profiled with immunoSEQ multiplex PCR; TCRdb holds only in-frame clones, not every one. The sample has roughly 2.1 million clones; approximately 94% are singletons. Germline V gene data show CDR1 as SGHTA and CDR2 as FQGNSA. Germline trimming cut 5 bases from V and 5 bases from J; bases unmatched to any gene: 15. The CDR3 consists of 18 residues. This sequence originates from a man aged 18 to 29 in good health. Some clones in this sample may be carry-over from other donors' samples. The sample taken for sequencing was naive CD8+ T cells from PBMCs. The chain links TRBV7-2 to TRBJ2-5; 12 nucleotides line up with TRBD2. In nucleotides, the CDR3 is TGTGCCAGCAGCGAGACTAGCGGGAGCTCTTTCGAGAGGGAGACCCAGTACTTC. Its protein is CASSETSGSSFERETQYF.